The clone carrying this T cell receptor beta chain has more than one count but fewer than ten. Germline V lookup: CDR1 MDHEN, CDR2 SYDVKM. This CDR3 has 10 residues. V lost 8 bases and J lost 5, with 6 bases in between. These data come from a study of T cell changes during pregnancy in multiple sclerosis. The assay was immunoSEQ multiplex PCR, and TCRdb's table has in-frame clones only and misses some. The sample consists of roughly 90,000 clones, 90% to 95% of them appearing once. The sequence derives from a female donor with multiple sclerosis, enrolled in a pregnancy study. The material was peripheral blood, obtained in the third trimester of pregnancy. The rearrangement uses TRBV28 and TRBJ1-2, with D uncertain. The CDR3 bases are TGTGCCAGCTCCGGGTATGGCTACACCTTC. Translated: CASSGYGYTF.